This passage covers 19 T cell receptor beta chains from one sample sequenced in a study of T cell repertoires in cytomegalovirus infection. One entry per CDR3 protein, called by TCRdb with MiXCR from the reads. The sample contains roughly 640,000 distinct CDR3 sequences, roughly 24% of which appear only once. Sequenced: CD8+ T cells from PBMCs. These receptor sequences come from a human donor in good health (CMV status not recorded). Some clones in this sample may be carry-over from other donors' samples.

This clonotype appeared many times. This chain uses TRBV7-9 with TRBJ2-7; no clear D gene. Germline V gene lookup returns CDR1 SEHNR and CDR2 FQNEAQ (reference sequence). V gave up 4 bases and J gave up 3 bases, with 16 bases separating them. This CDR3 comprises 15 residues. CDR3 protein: CASSSPEEQLYEQYF. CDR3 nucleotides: TGTGCCAGCAGCTCCCCCGAGGAGCAACTCTACGAGCAGTACTTC.

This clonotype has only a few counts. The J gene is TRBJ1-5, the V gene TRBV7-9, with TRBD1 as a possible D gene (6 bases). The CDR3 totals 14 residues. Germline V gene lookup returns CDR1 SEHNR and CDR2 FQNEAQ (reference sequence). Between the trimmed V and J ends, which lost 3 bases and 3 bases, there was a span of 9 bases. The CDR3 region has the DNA TGTGCCAGCAGCTTGGACAGCTACAATCAGCCCCAGCATTTT. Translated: CASSLDSYNQPQHF.

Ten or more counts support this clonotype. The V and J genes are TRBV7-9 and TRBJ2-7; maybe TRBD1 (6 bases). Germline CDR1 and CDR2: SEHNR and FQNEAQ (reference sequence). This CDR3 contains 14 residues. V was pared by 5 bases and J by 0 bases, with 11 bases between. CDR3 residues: CASSRGHLSYEQYF. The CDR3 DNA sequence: TGTGCCAGCAGCCGGGGACACCTCTCCTACGAGCAGTACTTC. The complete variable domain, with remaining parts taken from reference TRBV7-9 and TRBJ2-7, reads DTGVSQNPRHKITKRGQNVTFRCDPISEHNRLYWYRQTLGQGPEFLTYFQNEAQLEKSRLLSDRFSAERPKGSFSTLEIQRTEQGDSAMYLCASSRGHLSYEQYFGPGTRLTVT.

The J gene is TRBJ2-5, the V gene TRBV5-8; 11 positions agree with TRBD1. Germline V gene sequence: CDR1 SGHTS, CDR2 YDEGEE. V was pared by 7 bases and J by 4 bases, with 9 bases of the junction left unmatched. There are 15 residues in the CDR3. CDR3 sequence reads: CASVPRTGGRETQYF. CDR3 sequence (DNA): TGTGCCAGCGTCCCTCGGACAGGGGGCCGAGAGACCCAGTACTTC.

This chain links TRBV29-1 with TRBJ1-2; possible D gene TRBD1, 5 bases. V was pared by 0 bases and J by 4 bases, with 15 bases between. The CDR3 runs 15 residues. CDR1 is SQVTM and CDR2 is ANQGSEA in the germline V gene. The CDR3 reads CSVEDHPGSAYGYTF. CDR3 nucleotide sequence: TGCAGCGTTGAAGATCACCCAGGGTCTGCCTATGGCTACACCTTC.

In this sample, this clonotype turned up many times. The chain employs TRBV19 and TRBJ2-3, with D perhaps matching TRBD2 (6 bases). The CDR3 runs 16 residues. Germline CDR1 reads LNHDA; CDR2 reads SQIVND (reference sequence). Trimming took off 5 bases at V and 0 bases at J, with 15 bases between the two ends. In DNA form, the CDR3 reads TGTGCCAGTAGTCCCGGTTGGACTATTAGCACAGATACGCAGTATTTT. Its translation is CASSPGWTISTDTQYF.

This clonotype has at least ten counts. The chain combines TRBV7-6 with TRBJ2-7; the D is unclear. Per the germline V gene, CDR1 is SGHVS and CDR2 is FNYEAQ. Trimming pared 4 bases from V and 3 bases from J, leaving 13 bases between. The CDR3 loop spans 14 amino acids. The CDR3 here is CASSSSPGHYEQYV. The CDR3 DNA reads TGTGCCAGCAGCTCTTCCCCGGGCCACTACGAGCAGTACGTC.

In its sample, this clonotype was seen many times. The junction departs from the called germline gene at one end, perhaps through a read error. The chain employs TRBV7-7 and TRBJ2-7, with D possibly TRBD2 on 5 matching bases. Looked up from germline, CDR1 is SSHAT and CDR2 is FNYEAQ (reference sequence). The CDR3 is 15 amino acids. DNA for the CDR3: TGTGCTAGCAGCTTAGGACGTGGGAGCTCCTACGAGCAGTACTTC. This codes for CASSLGRGSSYEQYF.

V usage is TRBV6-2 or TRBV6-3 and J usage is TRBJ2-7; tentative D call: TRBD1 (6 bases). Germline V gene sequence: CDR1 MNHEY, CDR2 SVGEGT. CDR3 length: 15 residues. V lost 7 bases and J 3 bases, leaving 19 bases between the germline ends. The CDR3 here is CASKSIFDRNYEQYF. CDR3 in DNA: TGTGCCAGCAAATCCATCTTCGACAGGAACTACGAGCAGTACTTC.

The CDR3 nucleotides are TGTGCCAGCAGACCGTTAAGGTCGAACACTGAAGCTTTCTTT. Translation gives CASRPLRSNTEAFF. The rearrangement joins TRBV7-4 to TRBJ1-1; no clear D. The CDR3 contains 14 residues. Germline V gene sequence: CDR1 SGHVT, CDR2 SQSDAQ. V lost 6 bases, J lost 1 base, and 12 bases lay in between.

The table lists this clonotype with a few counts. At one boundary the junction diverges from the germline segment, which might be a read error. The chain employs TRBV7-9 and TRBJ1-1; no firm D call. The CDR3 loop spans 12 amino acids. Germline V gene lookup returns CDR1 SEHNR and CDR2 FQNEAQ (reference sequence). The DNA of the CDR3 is TGTGCCAGCAGTTTAGAGCTGGATGAAGCTTTCTTT. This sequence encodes CASSLELDEAFF.

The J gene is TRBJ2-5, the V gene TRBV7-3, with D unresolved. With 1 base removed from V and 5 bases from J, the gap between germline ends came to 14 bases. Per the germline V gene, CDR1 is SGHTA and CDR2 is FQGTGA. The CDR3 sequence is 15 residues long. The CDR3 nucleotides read TGTGCCAGCAGCTTAAACAGAAATCGTCTCGAGACCCAGTACTTC. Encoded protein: CASSLNRNRLETQYF.

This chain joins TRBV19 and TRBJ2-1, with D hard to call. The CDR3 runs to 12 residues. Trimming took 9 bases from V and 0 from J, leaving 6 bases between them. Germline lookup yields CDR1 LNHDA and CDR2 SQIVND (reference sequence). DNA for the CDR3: TGTGCCAGCTTGGACTCCTACAATGAGCAGTTCTTC. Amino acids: CASLDSYNEQFF.

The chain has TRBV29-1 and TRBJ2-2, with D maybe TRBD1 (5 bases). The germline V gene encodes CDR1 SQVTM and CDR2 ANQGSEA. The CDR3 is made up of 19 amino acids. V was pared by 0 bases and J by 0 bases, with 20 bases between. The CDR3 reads CSVEDMAQQQAPNTGELFF. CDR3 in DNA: TGCAGCGTTGAAGACATGGCACAACAACAGGCCCCGAACACCGGGGAGCTGTTTTTT.

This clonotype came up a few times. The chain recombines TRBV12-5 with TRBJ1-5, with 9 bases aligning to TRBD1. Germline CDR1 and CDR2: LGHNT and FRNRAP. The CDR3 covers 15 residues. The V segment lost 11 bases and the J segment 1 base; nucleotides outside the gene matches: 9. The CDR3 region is CASATGGFSNQPQHF. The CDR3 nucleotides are TGTGCTTCGGCGACAGGGGGTTTCAGCAATCAGCCCCAGCATTTT.

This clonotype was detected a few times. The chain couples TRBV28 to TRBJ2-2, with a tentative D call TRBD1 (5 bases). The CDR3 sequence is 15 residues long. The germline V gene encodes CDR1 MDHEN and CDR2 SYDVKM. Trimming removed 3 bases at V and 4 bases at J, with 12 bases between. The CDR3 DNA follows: TGTGCCAGCAGTTTTCAGGGTATGGGCACCGGGGAGCTGTTTTTT. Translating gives CASSFQGMGTGELFF.

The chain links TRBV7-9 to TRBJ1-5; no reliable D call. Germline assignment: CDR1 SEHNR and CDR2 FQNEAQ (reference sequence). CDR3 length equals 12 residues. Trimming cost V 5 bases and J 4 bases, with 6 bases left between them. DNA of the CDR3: TGTGCCAGCAGCACACAAAATCAGCCCCAGCATTTT. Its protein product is CASSTQNQPQHF.

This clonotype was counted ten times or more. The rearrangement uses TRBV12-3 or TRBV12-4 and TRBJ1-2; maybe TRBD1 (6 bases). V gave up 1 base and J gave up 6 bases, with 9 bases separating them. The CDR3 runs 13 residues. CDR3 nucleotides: TGTGCCAGCAGTTTAGGGACAGCCCATGGCTACACCTTC. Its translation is CASSLGTAHGYTF.

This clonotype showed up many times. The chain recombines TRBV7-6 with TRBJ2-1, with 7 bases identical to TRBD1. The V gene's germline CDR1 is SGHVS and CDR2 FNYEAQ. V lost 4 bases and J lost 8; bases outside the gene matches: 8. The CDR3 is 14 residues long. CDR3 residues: CASSSRQGGDEQFF. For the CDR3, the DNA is TGTGCCAGCAGCTCGCGACAGGGTGGCGATGAGCAGTTCTTC.